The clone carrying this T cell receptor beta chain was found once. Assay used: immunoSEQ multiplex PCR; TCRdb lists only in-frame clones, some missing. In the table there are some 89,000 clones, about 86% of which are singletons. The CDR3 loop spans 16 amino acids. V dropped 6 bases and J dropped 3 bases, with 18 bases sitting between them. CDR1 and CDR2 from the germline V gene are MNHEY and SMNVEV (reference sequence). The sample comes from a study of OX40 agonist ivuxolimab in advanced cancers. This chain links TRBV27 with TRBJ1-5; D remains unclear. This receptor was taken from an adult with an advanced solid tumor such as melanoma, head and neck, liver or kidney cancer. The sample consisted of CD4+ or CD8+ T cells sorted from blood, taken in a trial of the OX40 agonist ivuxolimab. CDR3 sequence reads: CASSLMAPELNQPQHF. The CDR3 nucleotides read TGTGCCAGCAGCCTGATGGCGCCAGAACTCAATCAGCCCCAGCATTTT.